This TCR beta chain was profiled in a study of T cell changes during pregnancy in multiple sclerosis. TCRdb's table, derived via immunoSEQ multiplex PCR, lists solely in-frame clones and lacks some. The repertoire holds around 59,000 clones, 93% seen once, with approximately 3.8% in the top ten. The sequencing here drew on CD8+ T cells from peripheral blood mononuclear cells, taken in the second trimester of pregnancy. The TCR originated in a female donor with multiple sclerosis, enrolled in a pregnancy study.

The CDR3 here is CASSQRQAGYYGYTF. In DNA form, the CDR3 reads TGTGCCAGCAGCCAGAGACAGGCCGGCTACTATGGCTACACCTTC. The V gene is TRBV5-6, the J gene TRBJ1-2, with a tentative D call TRBD1 (6 bases). The CDR3 covers 15 residues. CDR1 is SGHDT, CDR2 YYEEEE, per germline. With 4 bases removed from V and 3 bases from J, the gap between germline ends came to 16 bases.